This TCR beta chain emerged from a study of radiotherapy plus CTLA-4 blockade in lung cancer. The CDR3 covers 16 residues. Germline CDR1 SEHNR, CDR2 FQNEAQ (reference sequence). V trimming: 5 bases; J trimming: 1 base; junction bases outside the gene matches: 8. The assay was immunoSEQ multiplex PCR, and TCRdb's table has in-frame clones only and misses some. The table has some 49,000 clones, more than 75% seen once. The receptor was isolated from a human donor with non-small cell lung cancer whose response to radiotherapy plus ipilimumab could not be evaluated. V usage is TRBV7-9 and J usage is TRBJ1-3; 7 nucleotides agree with TRBD1. The material sequenced was peripheral blood, taken from a patient treated with radiotherapy plus ipilimumab. CDR3 protein: CASSAQGTVSGNTIYF. In DNA form, the CDR3 reads TGTGCCAGCAGCGCACAAGGGACAGTATCTGGAAACACCATATATTTT.